This T cell receptor (beta chain) stems from a study of blood T cells in healthy people across ages. A J-beta primer mix and a sample-barcoded 5' primer were used in a second PCR of about 6 to 12 cycles. TCRdb re-derived calls from the 5' RACE reads in MiXCR, one entry per CDR3 protein. The data contain about 730,000 distinct CDR3 sequences, roughly 47% of them singletons. This clonotype was counted between two and nine times. The germline V and J ends were trimmed by 5 bases and 8 bases, with 13 bases remaining between them. Germline CDR1 is SGHTA and CDR2 is FQGTGA. The CDR3 loop spans 13 amino acids.

The rearrangement uses TRBV7-3 and TRBJ2-1; D is undetermined. The receptor was isolated from a woman between 55 and 75 years old in good health. The sequenced sample consisted of blood. DNA for the CDR3: TGTGCCAGCAGCCTTAGTCCCTTACATGAGCAGTTCTTC. Its protein product is CASSLSPLHEQFF.